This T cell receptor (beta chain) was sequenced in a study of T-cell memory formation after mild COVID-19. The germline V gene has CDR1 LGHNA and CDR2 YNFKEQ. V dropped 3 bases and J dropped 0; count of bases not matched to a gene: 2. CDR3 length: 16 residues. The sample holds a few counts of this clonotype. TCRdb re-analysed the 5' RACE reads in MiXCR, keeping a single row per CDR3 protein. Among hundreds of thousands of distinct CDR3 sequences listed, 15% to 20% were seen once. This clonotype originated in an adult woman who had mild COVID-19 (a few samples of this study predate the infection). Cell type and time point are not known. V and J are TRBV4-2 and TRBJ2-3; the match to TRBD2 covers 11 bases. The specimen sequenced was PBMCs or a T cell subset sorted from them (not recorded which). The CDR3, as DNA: TGTGCCAGCAGCCAGGGACTAGCGGCTAGCACAGATACGCAGTATTTT. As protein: CASSQGLAASTDTQYF.